Listed below are T cell receptor beta chains from one sample, sequenced in a study of T cell responses to AZD1222 COVID-19 vaccine. Profiling relied on immunoSEQ multiplex PCR, and the TCRdb table lists in-frame clones only, not all of them. Of approximately 99,000 clones listed, nearly 90% are singletons. This specimen consisted of peripheral blood, obtained on day 0 of AZD1222 vaccination. The receptors were gathered from an adult in good health. CDR3s include the opening cysteine and the closing phenylalanine or tryptophan. A D gene is named only where the DNA matches it firmly. The size of a clone is reported for some rows only, either as once, few or many, or as a class for expanded clones.

TRBJ1-2 | NA | TRBV7-8 | TRBD1 | TGTGCCAGCAGCGCCCAGACAGGGCTTGGCTACACCTTC | CASSAQTGLGYTF
TRBJ2-3 | NA | TRBV27 | TRBD2 | TGTGCCAGCAGTTCTGGGACTAGCCTTATCACAGATACGCAGTATTTT | CASSSGTSLITDTQYF
TRBJ2-1 | NA | TRBV6-2/TRBV6-3 | TRBD2 | TGTGCCAGCAGCTCTCTAGCGGGGGGGTCATACAATGAGCAGTTCTTC | CASSSLAGGSYNEQFF
TRBJ1-2 | NA | TRBV6-2/TRBV6-3 | NA | TGTGCCAGCAGTTACGGGCGCTATGGCTACACCTTC | CASSYGRYGYTF
TRBJ2-1 | NA | TRBV7-6 | TRBD1 | TGTGCCAGCAGCTTTTCTGGGTTCCTAACAGGGGGATCCTACAATGAGCAGTTCTTC | CASSFSGFLTGGSYNEQFF
TRBJ1-2 | NA | TRBV6-2/TRBV6-3 | TRBD1 | TGTGCCAGCAGCCCGGACAGGGTCTATGGCTACACCTTC | CASSPDRVYGYTF
TRBJ2-3 | NA | TRBV7-2 | NA | TGTGCCAGCAGCTCCGGGGGAACGCAGTATTTT | CASSSGGTQYF
TRBJ2-3 | NA | TRBV29-1 | TRBD2 | TGCAGCGTTGGACTAGCGGGAGGGCCCACAGATACGCAGTATTTT | CSVGLAGGPTDTQYF
TRBJ2-3 | NA | TRBV2 | NA | TGTGCCAGCAGTGTAGCAGGGTTGAGCACAGATACGCAGTATTTT | CASSVAGLSTDTQYF
TRBJ1-4 | NA | TRBV2 | NA | TGTGCCAGCAGTGAAGCCGAGGGCGGGGTGGGAAAACTGTTTTTT | CASSEAEGGVGKLFF
TRBJ1-2 | NA | TRBV7-9 | NA | TGTGCCAGCAGCGAGGACGCCTATGGCTACACCTTC | CASSEDAYGYTF
TRBJ2-3 | NA | TRBV2 | NA | TGTGCCAGCAGGAACCGGGACGGACGCACAGATACGCAGTATTTT | CASRNRDGRTDTQYF
TRBJ1-1 | NA | TRBV11-3 | TRBD1 | TGTGCCAGCAGCTCAGGACAGGGGGAAGGAAGCACTGAAGCTTTCTTT | CASSSGQGEGSTEAFF
TRBJ2-1 | NA | TRBV7-2 | TRBD1 | TGTGCCAGCAGCCCAGGGGGCCCTCGGTCCTACAATGAGCAGTTCTTC | CASSPGGPRSYNEQFF
TRBJ2-2 | NA | TRBV7-7 | NA | TGTGCTAGCAGCTTGAGGGGGGTCATCACCGGGGAGCTGTTTTTT | CASSLRGVITGELFF
TRBJ2-1 | few | TRBV7-8 | TRBD2 | TGTGCCAGCAGCTCGGGACTAGCGGGAGGGCCTTGGTCCTACAATGAGCAGTTCTTC | CASSSGLAGGPWSYNEQFF
TRBJ2-2 | NA | TRBV9 | TRBD1 | TGTGCCAGCAGCCTAGGGGGCGCGAACACCGGGGAGCTGTTTTTT | CASSLGGANTGELFF
TRBJ2-4 | NA | TRBV11-3 | TRBD2 | TGTGCCAGCAGCCCCCCCCTAGCGGGGGGGCCAAACATTCAGTACTTC | CASSPPLAGGPNIQYF
TRBJ1-5 | few | TRBV7-2 | TRBD1 | TGTGCCAGCAGCTTATTTATCGGGACAGGGGGTATGGGCAATCAGCCCCAGCATTTT | CASSLFIGTGGMGNQPQHF
TRBJ2-1 | NA | TRBV2 | NA | TGTGCCAGCAGTGTACAAGTCAATGAGCAGTTCTTC | CASSVQVNEQFF
TRBJ2-1 | NA | TRBV9 | NA | TGTGCCAGCAGCGTACAGGGGAATGACAATGAGCAGTTCTTC | CASSVQGNDNEQFF
TRBJ1-6 | NA | TRBV10-3 | TRBD1 | TGTGCCACAGAGGGACAGGGCGGCTCACCCCTCCACTTT | CATEGQGGSPLHF
TRBJ2-3 | NA | TRBV3-1/TRBV3-2 | NA | TGTGCCAGCAGCCAAGAGCGGGGGCACAGCACAGATACGCAGTATTTT | CASSQERGHSTDTQYF
TRBJ2-3 | once | TRBV7-8 | NA | TGTGCCAGCAGCCCGGCGGCAGATACGCAGTATTTT | CASSPAADTQYF
TRBJ2-1 | NA | TRBV7-9 | TRBD2 | TGTGCCAGCAGCTTAATGGGACTAGCGGGAGCCGGTGAGCAGTTCTTC | CASSLMGLAGAGEQFF
TRBJ1-2 | NA | TRBV6-5 | TRBD1 | TGTGCCAGCAGTTACTCTAAAACAGGGGTGGACACCTTC | CASSYSKTGVDTF
TRBJ2-5 | few | TRBV3-1/TRBV3-2 | TRBD2 | TGTGCCAGCAGCCAAGATAGCGGGGGGGCGGAGACCCAGTACTTC | CASSQDSGGAETQYF
TRBJ2-1 | few | TRBV27 | NA | TGTGCCAGCAGTTTAGGGGCTCCCGGGAGCGGATTTGATGAGCAGTTCTTC | CASSLGAPGSGFDEQFF
TRBJ1-3 | NA | TRBV6-2/TRBV6-3 | NA | TGTGCCAGCAGTTTCGGACAAGGAAACACCATATATTTT | CASSFGQGNTIYF
TRBJ1-4 | NA | TRBV5-5 | NA | TGTGCCAGCAGCCCCCAGGTGACGGTTCGAGGTCGGGAAAAACTGTTTTTT | CASSPQVTVRGREKLFF
TRBJ2-3 | NA | TRBV4-2 | NA | TGTGCCAGCAGCCAAGAAGGCCCGCCCCGCACAGATACGCAGTATTTT | CASSQEGPPRTDTQYF